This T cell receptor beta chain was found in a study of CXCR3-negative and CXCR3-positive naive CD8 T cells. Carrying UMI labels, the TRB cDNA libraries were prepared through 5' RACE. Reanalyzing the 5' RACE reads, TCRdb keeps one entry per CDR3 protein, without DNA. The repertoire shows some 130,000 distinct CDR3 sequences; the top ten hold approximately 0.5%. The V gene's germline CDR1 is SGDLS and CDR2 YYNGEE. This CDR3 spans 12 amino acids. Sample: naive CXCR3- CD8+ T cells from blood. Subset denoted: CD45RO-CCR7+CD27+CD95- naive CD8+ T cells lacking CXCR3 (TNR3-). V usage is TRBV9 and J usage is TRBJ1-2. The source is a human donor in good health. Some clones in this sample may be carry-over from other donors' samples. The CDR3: CASSVQARIYTF.